Reported below is one T cell receptor (beta chain). Its specificity is not known. CDR1 is MDHEN and CDR2 is SYDVKM in the germline V gene. The CDR3 extends over 15 amino acids. The V gene lost 9 bases and the J gene lost 8 bases, with 23 bases spanning the gap. The sample belongs to a study of T cell responses to AZD1222 COVID-19 vaccine. Study results and caveats: CD4 TCRs linked to vaccination spanned spike, dominating at 160-218 and 743-854.

The assay was immunoSEQ multiplex PCR, and TCRdb's table has in-frame clones only and misses some. The table lists some 140,000 clones, around 90% of them singletons. The TCR sequence derives from an adult who received the AZD1222 COVID-19 vaccine. J is TRBJ1-3 and V is TRBV28; D uncertain. Specimen: peripheral blood, collected 28 days after the second AZD1222 dose. The CDR3 here is CASMLSPNRAYTIYF. Written as DNA, the CDR3 is TGTGCCAGTATGCTGTCCCCGAACCGAGCATACACCATATATTTT.